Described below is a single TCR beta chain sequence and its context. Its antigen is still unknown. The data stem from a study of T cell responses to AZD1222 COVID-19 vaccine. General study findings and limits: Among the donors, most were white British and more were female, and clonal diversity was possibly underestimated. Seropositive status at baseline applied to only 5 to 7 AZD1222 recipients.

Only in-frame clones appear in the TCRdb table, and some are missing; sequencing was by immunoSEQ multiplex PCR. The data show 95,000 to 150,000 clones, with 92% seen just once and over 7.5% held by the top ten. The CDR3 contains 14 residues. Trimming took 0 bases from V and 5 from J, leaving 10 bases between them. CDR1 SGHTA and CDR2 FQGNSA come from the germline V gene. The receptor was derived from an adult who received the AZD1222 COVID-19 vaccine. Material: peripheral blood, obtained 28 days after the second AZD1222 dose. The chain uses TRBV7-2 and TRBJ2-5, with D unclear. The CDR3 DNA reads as TGTGCCAGCAGCTTAGCCCTCTTCGGGGAGACCCAGTACTTC. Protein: CASSLALFGETQYF.